Each of the 21 T cell receptor beta chains below was sequenced from the same sample in a study of control samples from healthy donors and cancer patients. Profiling relied on immunoSEQ multiplex PCR, and the TCRdb table lists in-frame clones only, not all of them. In the table there are approximately 140,000 clones, roughly 93% of which are singletons. Input material: blood. The source of these receptors is a young man in good health.

This clone has more than one count but fewer than ten. The chain is built from TRBV7-9 and TRBJ1-1, with D unresolved. V was pared by 4 bases and J by 9 bases, with 9 bases between. This CDR3 is 11 amino acids long. From germline, CDR1 is SEHNR and CDR2 FQNEAQ (reference sequence). The CDR3 here is CASSSARQAFF. DNA for the CDR3: TGTGCCAGCAGCTCGGCCAGACAAGCTTTCTTT.

CDR3 sequence: CAWTPGQEKLFF. CDR3 coding DNA: TGTGCCTGGACCCCTGGGCAAGAAAAACTGTTTTTT. This chain joins TRBV30 and TRBJ1-4; D is undetermined. Trimming removed 4 bases from V and 8 bases from J, with 11 bases in between. Germline CDR1 reads GTSNPN; CDR2 reads SVGIG (reference sequence). The CDR3 runs to 12 residues.

The rearrangement links TRBV5-5 to TRBJ2-7; the D call may be TRBD1 or TRBD2 (5 bases each). CDR1 SGHKS and CDR2 YYEKEE come from the germline V gene (reference sequence). This CDR3 spans 14 amino acids. V was clipped by 0 bases and J by 6 bases, with 13 bases between them. Here the CDR3 DNA reads TGTGCCAGCAGCTTGGCTGGGGATGGGGGCGAGCAGTACTTC. Residues: CASSLAGDGGEQYF.

The chain couples TRBV9 to TRBJ2-7; no clear D gene. The germline V and J ends were trimmed by 0 bases and 3 bases, with 13 bases remaining between them. The CDR3 extends over 15 amino acids. The germline V gene has CDR1 SGDLS and CDR2 YYNGEE. In nucleotides, the CDR3 is TGTGCCAGCAGCGTAGACCAGCTTGGTGACTACGAGCAGTACTTC. It translates to CASSVDQLGDYEQYF.

The CDR3 DNA sequence: TGCAGTGCTCGACAGCAGGAAAAACTGTTTTTT. Translation: CSARQQEKLFF. The J gene is TRBJ1-4, the V gene TRBV20-1, with a tentative D call TRBD1 (5 bases). Germline values: CDR1 DFQATT, CDR2 SNEGSKA (reference sequence). CDR3 size: 11 residues. V lost 5 bases to trimming and J lost 8 bases, with 9 bases between them.

Turning to this clone: The junction and the germline gene differ at one end; a read error may be behind it. The rearrangement uses TRBV7-7 and TRBJ2-1; no definite D call. Germline loops: CDR1 SSHAT, CDR2 FNYEAQ (reference sequence). The CDR3 runs 13 residues. CDR3 protein: CASSLNLAHEQFF. The CDR3 coding sequence is TGTGCTAGCAGCTTAAATTTGGCTCATGAGCAGTTCTTC.

V gene TRBV5-6 combines with J gene TRBJ2-7; no clear D gene. There are 12 residues in the CDR3. Looked up from germline, CDR1 is SGHDT and CDR2 is YYEEEE. Trimming left V 0 bases short and J 5 bases short, with 6 bases between. The CDR3 spells CASSLASDEQYF. CDR3 nucleotides: TGTGCCAGCAGCTTGGCGTCCGACGAGCAGTACTTC. Drawing the rest from reference TRBV5-6 and TRBJ2-7, the complete variable domain is DAGVTQSPTHLIKTRGQQVTLRCSPKSGHDTVSWYQQALGQGPQFIFQYYEEEERQRGNFPDRFSGHQFPNYSSELNVNALLLGDSALYLCASSLASDEQYFGPGTRLTVT.

V usage is TRBV29-1 and J usage is TRBJ1-1, with D maybe TRBD1 (5 bases). The CDR3 sequence is 10 residues long. Germline V gene data show CDR1 as SQVTM and CDR2 as ANQGSEA. CDR3 loop: CPRGGDEAFF. The DNA of the CDR3 is TGCCCTCGTGGGGGTGATGAAGCTTTCTTT.

J is TRBJ1-1 and V is TRBV6-5; D is ambiguous. The CDR3 is 13 residues long. The V gene lost 6 bases and the J gene lost 5 bases, with 13 bases spanning the gap. Germline CDR1 reads MNHEY; CDR2 reads SVGAGI. CDR3 coding DNA: TGTGCCAGCAGCCGACTCCGTGGGACTGAAGCTTTCTTT. Translated: CASSRLRGTEAFF.

The chain is built from TRBV15 and TRBJ2-7; D tentatively reads TRBD1 or TRBD2 (5 bases each). V was shortened by 0 bases and J by 4 bases, with 13 bases between the two germline ends. Per the germline V gene, CDR1 is LNHNV and CDR2 is YYDKDF (reference sequence). The CDR3 runs to 15 residues. For the CDR3, the DNA is TGTGCCACCAGCAGAGATTCGGGACGGGAATACGAGCAGTACTTC. It translates to CATSRDSGREYEQYF.

J is TRBJ1-5 and V is TRBV30; a possible D gene is TRBD1 (6 bases). This CDR3 has 14 amino acids. The ends were cut back, 1 base at V and 4 bases at J, with 11 bases in the middle. The V gene's germline CDR1 is GTSNPN and CDR2 SVGIG (reference sequence). CDR3: CAWSGGQSNQPQHF. The CDR3 DNA follows: TGTGCCTGGAGTGGCGGACAGTCGAATCAGCCCCAGCATTTT.

The chain couples TRBV30 to TRBJ1-6; maybe TRBD1 (6 bases). This CDR3 contains 12 residues. V gave up 7 bases and J gave up 7 bases, with 11 bases separating them. From germline, CDR1 is GTSNPN and CDR2 SVGIG (reference sequence). CDR3 region: CASGQSNSPLHF. The CDR3 DNA reads TGTGCCTCTGGACAGTCAAATTCACCCCTCCACTTT.

The chain combines TRBV2 with TRBJ2-7; D might be TRBD1 (5 bases). Per the germline V gene, CDR1 is SNHLY and CDR2 is FYNNEI. V gave up 1 base and J gave up 6 bases, with 13 bases separating them. The CDR3 spans 14 residues. Here the CDR3 reads CASSEGRVSAEQYF. CDR3 bases: TGTGCCAGCAGTGAAGGCAGGGTATCGGCCGAGCAGTACTTC.

This clone appeared a single time. This chain links TRBV7-2 with TRBJ2-6; 7 bases are shared with TRBD1. CDR3 length: 18 amino acids. Germline assignment: CDR1 SGHTA and CDR2 FQGNSA. Trimming at V came to 3 bases and at J to 1 base, leaving 9 bases not matched to a gene. In DNA, the CDR3 is TGTGCCAGCAGCTTCTCAATCCAGACAGGGTCTGGGGCCAACGTCCTGACTTTC. It is translated as CASSFSIQTGSGANVLTF.

This sequence joins TRBV3-1 (or the pseudogene TRBV3-2) and TRBJ1-2, with D perhaps matching TRBD1 (6 bases). V gave up 5 bases and J gave up 2 bases, with 12 bases separating them. There are 14 residues in the CDR3. Germline V CDR1 and CDR2: LGHDT, YNNKEL (reference sequence). CDR3 bases: TGTGCCAGCAGCTCCTACAGGGACAACTATGGCTACACCTTC. It yields the protein CASSSYRDNYGYTF.

A few counts support this clone. The rearrangement joins TRBV19 to TRBJ1-2; tentatively, D is TRBD1 (6 bases). The CDR3 runs to 15 residues. Germline V gene lookup returns CDR1 LNHDA and CDR2 SQIVND (reference sequence). V was pared by 5 bases and J by 5 bases, with 18 bases between. The CDR3: CASSPGTSASYGYTF. CDR3 sequence (DNA): TGTGCCAGTAGTCCTGGGACATCGGCTTCGTATGGCTACACCTTC.

The chain employs TRBV19 and TRBJ2-7; 8 bases fit TRBD2. Germline values: CDR1 LNHDA, CDR2 SQIVND (reference sequence). V shed 10 bases and J 3 bases; nucleotides not matched to a gene: 8. The CDR3 is made up of 13 amino acids. The chain's CDR3 is CATQAGAIYEQYF. For the CDR3, the DNA is TGTGCCACCCAAGCGGGAGCGATCTACGAGCAGTACTTC. Together with reference TRBV19 and TRBJ2-7, the CDR3 gives the full variable domain: DGGITQSPKYLFRKEGQNVTLSCEQNLNHDAMYWYRQDPGQGLRLIYYSQIVNDFQKGDIAEGYSVSREKKESFPLTVTSAQKNPTAFYLCATQAGAIYEQYFGPGTRLTVT.

CDR3 sequence: CASSPRDNSYEQYF. The CDR3 nucleotides read TGTGCCAGCTCACCAAGGGACAACTCCTACGAGCAGTACTTC. The genes are TRBV18 and TRBJ2-7; a weak D match, TRBD1 (6 bases). The CDR3 runs 14 residues. Germline CDR1 is KGHSH and CDR2 is LQKENI. V lost 2 bases and J 0 bases, leaving 8 bases between the germline ends.

The chain is built from TRBV5-8 and TRBJ2-1; tentative D call: TRBD1 (5 bases). CDR1 and CDR2 (germline): SGHTS, YDEGEE. Trimming removed 2 bases at V and 5 bases at J, with 8 bases between. The CDR3 covers 13 residues. The CDR3 protein is CASSFTGNNEQFF. CDR3 sequence (DNA): TGTGCCAGCAGCTTTACAGGTAACAATGAGCAGTTCTTC.

This rearrangement joins TRBV28 to TRBJ2-7; a possible D gene is TRBD1 (5 bases). The V gene lost 3 bases and the J gene lost 2 bases, with 17 bases spanning the gap. This CDR3 is built from 16 residues. Per the germline V gene, CDR1 is MDHEN and CDR2 is SYDVKM. The CDR3 loop reads CASSLGDSGDPYEQYF. DNA of the CDR3: TGTGCCAGCAGTTTGGGCGACAGTGGAGACCCCTACGAGCAGTACTTC.

V and J are TRBV9 and TRBJ2-1, with 10 nucleotides matching TRBD2. V lost 0 bases, J lost 0 bases, and 6 bases stayed unmatched. CDR3 length: 18 amino acids. The germline V gene encodes CDR1 SGDLS and CDR2 YYNGEE. The CDR3 is CASSVGTSGAFSYNEQFF. CDR3 nucleotide sequence: TGTGCCAGCAGCGTAGGAACTAGCGGGGCCTTCTCCTACAATGAGCAGTTCTTC.